This T cell receptor beta chain originates from a study of blood T cell repertoires in COVID-19. Study-wide context: There were acute and convalescent COVID-19 samples, and they came from the United States, Italy and Spain. PBMCs, B-cell-depleted T cells, or T cells were the source of the cDNA or gDNA that made up the material.

The CDR3 is 13 residues long. CDR1 and CDR2 (germline): MNHEY, SVGAGI. Trimming shortened V by 8 bases and J by 7 bases, and 12 bases separated the two germline ends. Original analysis: Reference gene primer amplification gave nucleated cell count estimates. TCRdb keeps only in-frame clones here, not all; method: immunoSEQ multiplex PCR. V and J calls and clone size are copied from that table; D and trimming were computed from the DNA. The data contain approximately 230,000 clones, about four fifths of them seen just once; the ten biggest clones take up around 8.9%. Sequencing was performed on peripheral blood. The chain carries TRBV6-5 and TRBJ1-6; D gene ambiguous. The TCR originated in a man aged 80 or over with acute or convalescent COVID-19. CDR3 nucleotides: TGTGCCAGCCAGAGGGAGAACAATTCACCCCTCCACTTT. Encoded protein: CASQRENNSPLHF.